A single sample is the source of the 15 T cell receptor beta chains below, sequenced in a study of cytomegalovirus exposure and HLA in healthy donors. Profiling relied on immunoSEQ multiplex PCR, and the TCRdb table lists in-frame clones only, not all of them. The table shows 73,000 or so clones, with around 94% occurring only once. Sequencing was carried out using PBMCs. The source of these receptors is a woman between 18 and 29 years old in good health and CMV-seropositive.

The rearrangement links TRBV28 to TRBJ2-7; a weak D match, TRBD2 (5 bases). V lost 4 bases, J lost 3 bases, and 22 bases lay in between. CDR1 and CDR2 from the germline V gene are MDHEN and SYDVKM. The CDR3 consists of 17 residues. The CDR3 region has the DNA TGTGCCAGCAGTTCTACCGAAGTGAGGGAGATAATCTACGAGCAGTACTTC. Its translation: CASSSTEVREIIYEQYF.

The chain employs TRBV19 and TRBJ2-1; 7 bases map to TRBD2. V lost 8 bases to trimming and J lost 5 bases; unmatched junction nucleotides: 9. CDR3 size: 14 residues. Germline V gene lookup returns CDR1 LNHDA and CDR2 SQIVND (reference sequence). The CDR3 DNA follows: TGTGCCAGTGCCTCGGTCGCGGGAGACAATGAGCAGTTCTTC. As protein: CASASVAGDNEQFF.

The J gene is TRBJ2-6, the V gene TRBV2, with D possibly TRBD1 on 6 matching bases. This CDR3 contains 14 residues. The V gene's germline CDR1 is SNHLY and CDR2 FYNNEI. Trimming left V 6 bases short and J 3 bases short, with 9 bases between. CDR3 nucleotides: TGTGCCAGCAGCAGGGGTTTTGGGGCCAACGTCCTGACTTTC. This encodes CASSRGFGANVLTF.

The V call is TRBV28, the J call TRBJ2-5, with 10 bases matching TRBD2. The CDR3 is 16 residues long. V lost 3 bases and J lost 2; bases outside the gene matches: 6. The germline V gene encodes CDR1 MDHEN and CDR2 SYDVKM. CDR3 amino acids: CASSFLAGGDQETQYF. Written as DNA, the CDR3 is TGTGCCAGCAGTTTTTTAGCGGGGGGTGATCAAGAGACCCAGTACTTC.

The V and J genes are TRBV6-5 and TRBJ2-1; 7 bases are shared with TRBD1. J was trimmed by 5 bases and V by 6 bases; bases with no gene match: 7. The CDR3 has 14 residues. The germline V gene encodes CDR1 MNHEY and CDR2 SVGAGI. The CDR3 protein is CASRPGQSHNEQFF. As DNA, the CDR3 is TGTGCCAGCAGGCCGGGACAGAGCCACAATGAGCAGTTCTTC.

This chain uses TRBV6-5 with TRBJ2-2, with D perhaps matching TRBD2 (5 bases). This CDR3 is built from 12 residues. Trimming cost V 10 bases and J 7 bases, with 13 bases left between them. CDR1 is MNHEY, CDR2 SVGAGI, per germline. The CDR3 region has the DNA TGTGCCATCCGTGGACGGGACGGGGAGCTGTTTTTT. Translating it yields CAIRGRDGELFF.

This clone was counted once. This chain's CDR3 is CASSPQRPPNRGDSEKLFF. Written as DNA, the CDR3 is TGTGCCAGCTCACCACAGAGACCACCTAACAGGGGAGATAGTGAAAAACTGTTTTTT. The chain joins TRBV18 to TRBJ1-4, with 7 bases that match TRBD1. CDR3 length equals 19 residues. Looked up from germline, CDR1 is KGHSH and CDR2 is LQKENI. With V trimmed by 1 base and J by 7 bases, 18 bases remained unmatched.

The chain employs TRBV27 and TRBJ1-1; the match to TRBD1 covers 10 bases. Trimming took 0 bases from V and 4 from J; bases not matched to a gene: 8. This CDR3 is 17 amino acids long. Per the germline V gene, CDR1 is MNHEY and CDR2 is SMNVEV (reference sequence). In DNA form, the CDR3 reads TGTGCCAGCAGTTTATCGGGACAGGGGACATTAGGCACTGAAGCTTTCTTT. Its translation: CASSLSGQGTLGTEAFF.

The CDR3 loop is CASSNHGGGYEQYF. The CDR3 region has the DNA TGTGCCAGCAGTAACCACGGTGGTGGCTACGAGCAGTACTTC. The chain combines TRBV2 with TRBJ2-7; D is ambiguous. V lost 5 bases and J lost 3, with 14 bases in between. There are 14 residues in the CDR3. From germline, CDR1 is SNHLY and CDR2 FYNNEI.

The gene calls are TRBV28 and TRBJ2-1, with D uncertain. The V gene lost 3 bases and the J gene lost 3 bases, with 12 bases spanning the gap. This CDR3 has 15 amino acids. CDR1 is MDHEN and CDR2 is SYDVKM in the germline V gene. CDR3 protein: CASSFLRGGYNEQFF. The CDR3, as DNA: TGTGCCAGCAGTTTCCTGAGAGGCGGCTACAATGAGCAGTTCTTC.

The V call is TRBV7-9, the J call TRBJ2-3; TRBD2 matches 11 bases. J lost 5 bases, V lost 8 bases, and 9 bases had no gene match. Germline V CDR1 and CDR2: SEHNR, FQNEAQ (reference sequence). This CDR3 region has 15 residues. CDR3 region: CASGGLAGGKDTQYF. The CDR3 DNA reads TGTGCCAGCGGGGGGCTAGCGGGAGGAAAAGATACGCAGTATTTT.

The rearrangement joins TRBV10-2 to TRBJ2-3; no clear D gene. CDR1 and CDR2 from the germline V gene are WSHSY and SAAADI. Trimming removed 4 bases from V and 3 bases from J, with 11 bases in between. CDR3 size: 14 residues. This chain's CDR3 is CASSGRLATDTQYF. The CDR3 DNA is TGCGCCAGCAGTGGTCGTCTGGCTACAGATACGCAGTATTTT.

The V and J genes are TRBV30 and TRBJ1-5; TRBD1 agrees at 9 bases. Germline CDR1 GTSNPN, CDR2 SVGIG (reference sequence). The V and J ends lost 3 bases and 1 base, in that order; junction bases with no gene match: 10. This CDR3 region has 17 residues. CDR3 loop: CAWSRDREYGSNQPQHF. CDR3 coding DNA: TGTGCCTGGAGCCGGGACAGGGAATATGGGAGCAATCAGCCCCAGCATTTT. The entire variable domain, with the rest obtained from reference TRBV30 and TRBJ1-5, is as follows: SQTIHQWPATLVQPVGSPLSLECTVEGTSNPNLYWYRQAAGRGLQLLFYSVGIGQISSEVPQNLSASRPQDRQFILSSKKLLLSDSGFYLCAWSRDREYGSNQPQHFGDGTRLSIL.

The J gene is TRBJ2-7, the V gene TRBV4-3; 12 bases fit TRBD2. V was pared by 0 bases and J by 3 bases, with 3 bases of the junction left unmatched. Germline V gene lookup returns CDR1 LGHNA and CDR2 YSLEER. CDR3 length: 16 residues. As DNA, the CDR3 is TGCGCCAGCAGCCAAGAGTCGACTAGCGGGAGCTACGAGCAGTACTTC. This codes for CASSQESTSGSYEQYF.

The gene calls are TRBV5-1 and TRBJ2-1; D is perhaps TRBD1 (5 bases). The length of the CDR3 is 12 residues. Trimming removed 7 bases at V and 3 bases at J, with 8 bases between. CDR1 and CDR2 (germline): SGHRS, YFSETQ. CDR3 region: CASADSYNEQFF. In DNA form, the CDR3 reads TGCGCCAGCGCAGACAGCTACAATGAGCAGTTCTTC.